What follows are 22 T cell receptor beta chains derived from one specimen sequenced in a study of shared T cell receptors in the human thymus. TCRdb keeps only in-frame clones here, not all; method: immunoSEQ multiplex PCR. The sample includes a few hundred thousand clones, more than 85% seen only once; the top ten take approximately 0.02%. Sequencing was carried out using thymocytes. Receptors originate from a human donor.

This rearrangement joins TRBV7-9 to TRBJ1-5; no clear D gene. The germline V and J ends were trimmed by 3 bases and 4 bases, with 10 bases remaining between them. Germline CDR1 and CDR2: SEHNR and FQNEAQ (reference sequence). This CDR3 has 14 residues. The CDR3 DNA sequence: TGTGCCAGCAGCTTGATGTCTGAGAATCAGCCCCAGCATTTT. Its translation: CASSLMSENQPQHF.

The table lists this clone with a few counts. The chain is built from TRBV4-1 and TRBJ1-1, with D maybe TRBD1 (5 bases). CDR1 MGHRA and CDR2 YSYEKL come from the germline V gene. The CDR3 runs to 14 residues. Trimming left V 4 bases short and J 1 base short, with 10 bases between. DNA of the CDR3: TGCGCCAGCAGCCTTCATACAGGGAACACTGAAGCTTTCTTT. Residues: CASSLHTGNTEAFF.

The rearrangement joins TRBV5-1 to TRBJ1-2, with 9 bases that match TRBD1. CDR1 SGHRS and CDR2 YFSETQ come from the germline V gene. The length of the CDR3 is 13 residues. V lost 4 bases and J lost 7; bases outside the gene matches: 5. In DNA form, the CDR3 reads TGCGCCAGCAGCCAACAGGGGGCTCGTGGCTACACCTTC. This sequence encodes CASSQQGARGYTF. Full variable domain (outside the CDR3, taken from reference TRBV5-1 and TRBJ1-2): KAGVTQTPRYLIKTRGQQVTLSCSPISGHRSVSWYQQTPGQGLQFLFEYFSETQRNKGNFPGRFSGRQFSNSRSEMNVSTLELGDSALYLCASSQQGARGYTFGSGTRLTVV.

This chain uses TRBV27 with TRBJ1-4; possibly TRBD1 for D (5 bases). The V gene's germline CDR1 is MNHEY and CDR2 SMNVEV (reference sequence). The V and J ends lost 5 bases and 8 bases respectively, with 33 bases between them. This CDR3 has 20 amino acids. Here the CDR3 reads CASSQGRGTKKRGEEEKLFF. CDR3 bases: TGTGCCAGCAGTCAAGGGAGAGGTACCAAGAAACGGGGGGAGGAAGAAAAACTGTTTTTT.

The sample holds one count of this clone. The V call is TRBV7-8, the J call TRBJ1-1; D is perhaps TRBD1 (5 bases). The CDR3 spans 18 residues. The V end lost 7 bases, the J end lost 6 bases, and 30 bases lay between the germline ends. Per the germline V gene, CDR1 is SGHVS and CDR2 is FQNEAQ. CDR3 nucleotides: TGTGCCAGCAACTCAAGGAGGGGAACGGGGAGGAGAGAGGCTGAAGCTTTCTTT. Translation: CASNSRRGTGRREAEAFF.

The rearrangement joins TRBV9 to TRBJ2-1, with TRBD1 as a possible D gene (6 bases). Germline V gene lookup returns CDR1 SGDLS and CDR2 YYNGEE. V lost 6 bases to trimming and J lost 2 bases, with 18 bases between them. The CDR3 is 16 amino acids. The DNA of the CDR3 is TGTGCCAGCACCCACACCACAGGGAATCCCTACAATGAGCAGTTCTTC. Protein: CASTHTTGNPYNEQFF.

The gene calls are TRBV4-1 and TRBJ2-7, with D perhaps assigned TRBD1 or TRBD2 (6 bases each). The CDR3 is 18 residues long. Trimming took 0 bases from V and 0 from J, leaving 18 bases between them. Germline V gene data show CDR1 as MGHRA and CDR2 as YSYEKL. The CDR3 region has the DNA TGCGCCAGCAGCCAAGATGGGGTTGGGGGGCCGAGCTCCTACGAGCAGTACTTC. Translated, it gives CASSQDGVGGPSSYEQYF.

The chain links TRBV6-5 to TRBJ1-2; TRBD1 is a possible D gene (5 bases). The V and J ends lost 2 bases and 8 bases respectively, with 21 bases between them. The CDR3 is 16 residues long. Germline lookup yields CDR1 MNHEY and CDR2 SVGAGI. This CDR3 reads CASSYERGLLYRGYTF. CDR3 bases: TGTGCCAGCAGTTACGAGAGGGGACTGCTCTATCGAGGCTACACCTTC.

V is TRBV2 and J is TRBJ1-5; D remains ambiguous. V gave up 4 bases and J gave up 7 bases, with 14 bases separating them. The germline CDR1 and CDR2 sequences are SNHLY and FYNNEI. The CDR3 covers 14 residues. The DNA for the CDR3 is TGTGCCAGCAGTGGAGGGCACACGGGGCAGCCCCAGCATTTT. Amino acid sequence: CASSGGHTGQPQHF.

The gene calls are TRBV9 and TRBJ2-1; D is undetermined. This CDR3 is built from 12 residues. Germline V gene data show CDR1 as SGDLS and CDR2 as YYNGEE. Trimming shortened V by 0 bases and J by 3 bases, and 1 base separated the two germline ends. CDR3 nucleotides: TGTGCCAGCAGCGTAGGCTACAATGAGCAGTTCTTC. It translates to CASSVGYNEQFF.

The chain links TRBV27 to TRBJ2-1; 8 bases match TRBD2. This CDR3 spans 14 amino acids. From germline, CDR1 is MNHEY and CDR2 SMNVEV (reference sequence). Unmatched junction bases numbered 5, after V lost 8 bases and J lost 2 bases. The CDR3 is CASGGRKAYNEQFF. CDR3 DNA: TGTGCCAGCGGCGGGAGGAAGGCCTACAATGAGCAGTTCTTC.

V and J are TRBV5-4 and TRBJ2-3, with 13 bases aligning to TRBD2. This CDR3 has 15 residues. V lost 4 bases to trimming and J lost 6 bases; unmatched junction nucleotides: 5. Germline V gene sequence: CDR1 SGHNT, CDR2 YYREEE (reference sequence). CDR3 loop: CASSQGTSGKDTQYF. DNA of the CDR3: TGTGCCAGCAGCCAAGGGACTAGCGGGAAGGATACGCAGTATTTT.

The gene calls are TRBV5-1 and TRBJ1-2; 7 positions match TRBD1. Germline V gene sequence: CDR1 SGHRS, CDR2 YFSETQ. There are 15 residues in the CDR3. V lost 4 bases, J lost 7 bases, and 13 bases stayed unmatched. CDR3 sequence reads: CASSGWTGNNGGYTF. The CDR3 region has the DNA TGCGCCAGCAGCGGCTGGACAGGAAACAACGGTGGCTACACCTTC.

V and J are TRBV30 and TRBJ1-5; D ambiguous. Trimming stripped 1 base from V and 2 bases from J, with 12 bases between. There are 15 residues in the CDR3. Germline V gene sequence: CDR1 GTSNPN, CDR2 SVGIG (reference sequence). Here the CDR3 DNA reads TGTGCCTGGAGTGACAGAGGAGGCGGCAATCAGCCCCAGCATTTT. Amino acids: CAWSDRGGGNQPQHF.

The chain carries TRBV6-5 and TRBJ2-1; TRBD2 is a possible D gene (5 bases). This CDR3 contains 16 residues. Germline CDR1 is MNHEY and CDR2 is SVGAGI. Trimming took off 0 bases at V and 2 bases at J, with 11 bases between the two ends. The CDR3 nucleotides are TGTGCCAGCAGTTACTCGTCTAGCAGACCCTACAATGAGCAGTTCTTC. Its translation is CASSYSSSRPYNEQFF.

The chain combines TRBV4-1 with TRBJ2-1, with D uncertain. CDR1 and CDR2 from the germline V gene are MGHRA and YSYEKL. The ends were cut back, 0 bases at V and 10 bases at J, with 10 bases in the middle. The CDR3 is 13 residues long. The CDR3 DNA is TGCGCCAGCAGCCAAGACCTCCCCTCGGAGCAGTTCTTC. Encoded protein: CASSQDLPSEQFF.

The chain combines TRBV29-1 with TRBJ1-4, with 11 bases identical to TRBD1. This CDR3 has 17 amino acids. Germline-derived CDR1 and CDR2 are SQVTM and ANQGSEA. J was trimmed by 3 bases and V by 6 bases; bases with no gene match: 12. The CDR3 is CSVRDRGANGANEKLFF. As DNA, the CDR3 is TGCAGCGTCCGGGACAGGGGGGCCAACGGGGCTAATGAAAAACTGTTTTTT.

Here the CDR3 DNA reads TGCGCCAGCAGCTTGGCCGGGACAGGAGTCACTGAAGCTTTCTTT. Encoded protein: CASSLAGTGVTEAFF. The chain is built from TRBV5-1 and TRBJ1-1, with 8 positions matching TRBD1. The CDR3 is made up of 15 amino acids. Germline CDR1 is SGHRS and CDR2 is YFSETQ. J lost 4 bases, V lost 0 bases, and 5 bases had no gene match.

This clone appeared once. The rearrangement joins TRBV5-6 to TRBJ1-2; D remains ambiguous. CDR1 SGHDT and CDR2 YYEEEE come from the germline V gene. The CDR3 runs 14 residues. V gave up 4 bases and J gave up 4 bases, with 14 bases separating them. CDR3 sequence: CASSLRREGYGYTF. The CDR3 coding sequence is TGTGCCAGCAGCCTCCGGCGGGAGGGCTATGGCTACACCTTC.

In this sample, this clone turned up a few times. This rearrangement joins TRBV7-9 to TRBJ2-7, with D unclear. The CDR3 covers 11 residues. V shed 2 bases and J shed 9 bases, with 8 bases lying between them. Germline V CDR1 and CDR2: SEHNR, FQNEAQ (reference sequence). The DNA of the CDR3 is TGTGCCAGCAGCTTAAGGATGGGGCAGTACTTC. Its protein is CASSLRMGQYF.

This chain joins TRBV27 and TRBJ2-5; TRBD1 agrees at 8 bases. V was pared by 5 bases and J by 6 bases, with 8 bases of the junction left unmatched. Germline-derived CDR1 and CDR2 are MNHEY and SMNVEV (reference sequence). This CDR3 comprises 14 residues. The DNA of the CDR3 is TGTGCCAGCAGTCCATCTACAGGGGGAAAGACCCAGTACTTC. Protein sequence: CASSPSTGGKTQYF.

This clone was detected only once. V usage is TRBV25-1 and J usage is TRBJ2-5; possible D gene TRBD1, 6 bases. The CDR3 has 16 residues. The germline V gene has CDR1 MGHDK and CDR2 SYGVNS. The ends were cut back, 3 bases at V and 5 bases at J, with 19 bases in the middle. The CDR3 protein is CASSDSPPWDNETQYF. The CDR3 DNA reads as TGTGCCAGCAGTGACTCCCCACCATGGGACAACGAGACCCAGTACTTC.